The clone carrying this T cell receptor (beta chain) was seen a few times. No antigen is known for it. Data came from immunoSEQ multiplex PCR; TCRdb stores just in-frame clones and leaves some out. This sample has fewer than 100,000 clones; about 85% occur once, and the top ten carry about 2.4%. The data derive from a study of PD-1 blockade in mismatch repair-deficient tumors. Study details: Patients had eleven to twelve mismatch repair-deficient cancer types, all previously treated and progressing.

All patients were mismatch repair deficient, assessed by either PCR or immunohistochemistry. TCRs were sequenced from a few patients responding to pembrolizumab. Deletions cut 2 bases from V and 6 bases from J, with 16 bases between. Germline CDR1 and CDR2: MDHEN and SYDVKM. The CDR3 extends over 15 amino acids. Overall study findings and caveats: Rapid post-treatment expansion, then contraction, generally preceding radiologic response, marked tumor-resident clones.

This rearrangement joins TRBV28 to TRBJ1-2, with D tentatively TRBD1 (6 bases). The sequencing used peripheral blood, collected 12 weeks after starting pembrolizumab. The TCR comes from an adult with mismatch repair-deficient cancer. CDR3 sequence (DNA): TGTGCCAGCAGTTTAAGGGGGGTTGTTGGTCATGGCTACACCTTC. Its protein product is CASSLRGVVGHGYTF.